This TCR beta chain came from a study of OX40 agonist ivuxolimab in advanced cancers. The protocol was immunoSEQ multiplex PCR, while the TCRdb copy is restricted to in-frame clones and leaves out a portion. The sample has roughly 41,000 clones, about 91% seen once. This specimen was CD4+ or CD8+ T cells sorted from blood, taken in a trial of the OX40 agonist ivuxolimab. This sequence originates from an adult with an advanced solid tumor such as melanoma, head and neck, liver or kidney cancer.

CDR3 nucleotides: TGTGCCAGCAGCGAATCCGGGACTAGCGCCCATGAGCAGTTCTTC. Its translation: CASSESGTSAHEQFF. V gene TRBV7-3 combines with J gene TRBJ2-1; 10 bases line up with TRBD2. This CDR3 comprises 15 residues. Germline V CDR1 and CDR2: SGHTA, FQGTGA. V was clipped by 5 bases and J by 8 bases; unmatched bases: 9.